This T cell receptor (beta chain) was recorded in a study of blood T cell repertoires in COVID-19. The data were produced by immunoSEQ multiplex PCR, yet TCRdb's version contains in-frame clones alone and is incomplete. Among about 300,000 clones listed, around 88% were seen once. The CDR3 covers 15 residues. The V end was cut by 1 base, the J end by 7 bases, with 13 bases between. Per the germline V gene, CDR1 is MGHRA and CDR2 is YSYEKL. This TCR came from a woman aged 45-65 years with acute or convalescent COVID-19. Material for sequencing was peripheral blood. This rearrangement joins TRBV4-1 to TRBJ1-4; a weak D match, TRBD1 (6 bases). CDR3 amino acids: CASSQVTGLVEKLFF. CDR3 DNA: TGCGCCAGCAGCCAAGTCACAGGGTTAGTTGAAAAACTGTTTTTT.